The 5 T cell receptor beta chains below were found in one sample sequenced in a study of post-analysis software for immune sequencing data. Regarding the study as a whole: Among several TRBV segments more frequent in patients than controls were TRBV5-6, TRBV5-1 and TRBV20-1.

Tagging with unique molecular identifiers was a feature of the TCR beta cDNA libraries. Via MiXCR, TCRdb re-called the PCR reads, giving one row per CDR3 protein. This sample carries around 250,000 distinct CDR3 sequences, 35% to 40% of them seen once, and the ten largest clones take roughly 4.8%. What these receptors recognize is not known. The sequencing input was blood. Receptors originate from a girl between 10 and 17 years old with multiple sclerosis.

The V call is TRBV4-1, the J call TRBJ1-1; possibly TRBD1 for D (5 bases). Germline V lookup: CDR1 MGHRA, CDR2 YSYEKL. The CDR3 consists of 16 residues. Between the trimmed V and J ends, which lost 8 bases and 1 base, there was a span of 20 bases. In DNA, the CDR3 is TGCGCCAGCGGTCTTCCTGGGACGGGAGCGAACACTGAAGCTTTCTTT. Translating gives CASGLPGTGANTEAFF.

At least ten counts were recorded for this clonotype. The chain is built from TRBV12-3 or TRBV12-4 and TRBJ2-1, with D possibly being TRBD2 (5 bases). The CDR3 spans 14 residues. V lost 2 bases to trimming and J lost 2 bases, with 7 bases between them. CDR3 residues: CASSLRGTYNEQFF. Written as DNA, the CDR3 is TGTGCCAGCAGTTTACGGGGAACCTACAATGAGCAGTTCTTC.

This clonotype was seen at least ten times. V is TRBV7-2 and J is TRBJ2-6; D is undetermined. The V end lost 3 bases, the J end lost 4 bases, and 4 bases lay between the germline ends. The length of the CDR3 is 13 residues. Germline V CDR1 and CDR2: SGHTA, FQGNSA. CDR3 region: CASSFPGANVLTF. The CDR3 nucleotides read TGTGCCAGCAGCTTCCCCGGGGCCAACGTCCTGACTTTC.

The chain is built from TRBV20-1 and TRBJ2-5; TRBD1 aligns across 10 bases. V shed 3 bases and J 5 bases; nucleotides not matched to a gene: 12. Germline V gives CDR1 DFQATT, CDR2 SNEGSKA (reference sequence). The CDR3 is made up of 16 amino acids. The DNA of the CDR3 is TGCAGTGCTAGGGGGGACGGGACAGGGGACGTGGAGACCCAGTACTTC. It is translated as CSARGDGTGDVETQYF.

This clonotype was detected once. A read error may explain this, as a much larger clone is one base away. This sequence joins TRBV5-6 and TRBJ2-3; D is undetermined. The germline V and J ends were trimmed by 1 base and 2 bases, with 5 bases remaining between them. Germline V lookup: CDR1 SGHDT, CDR2 YYEEEE. This CDR3 region has 13 residues. CDR3 nucleotides: TGTGCCAGCAGCTTGTCCTACACAGATACGCAGTATTTT. This encodes CASSLSYTDTQYF.